Each of the 3 T cell receptor beta chains below was sequenced from the same sample in a study of preoperative IRX-2 immunotherapy in early breast cancer. Assay used: immunoSEQ multiplex PCR; TCRdb lists only in-frame clones, some missing. The table has fewer than 3,500 clones, roughly three quarters seen once. Sample treatment: preoperative locoregional IRX-2 cytokine immunotherapy. The specimen comprised tumor tissue, sampled after IRX-2 immunotherapy. Every receptor here comes from a human donor with breast cancer.

The chain combines TRBV7-6 with TRBJ2-3, with D perhaps TRBD2 (6 bases). Per the germline V gene, CDR1 is SGHVS and CDR2 is FNYEAQ. The germline V and J ends were trimmed by 5 bases and 0 bases, with 9 bases remaining between them. The CDR3 covers 14 residues. The CDR3 region has the DNA TGTGCCAGCAGCCCGGGGACTAGCACAGATACGCAGTATTTT. Encoded protein: CASSPGTSTDTQYF. The whole variable domain, filled in from reference TRBV7-6 and TRBJ2-3, reads GAGVSQSPRYKVTKRGQDVALRCDPISGHVSLYWYRQALGQGPEFLTYFNYEAQQDKSGLPNDRFSAERPEGSISTLTIQRTEQRDSAMYRCASSPGTSTDTQYFGPGTRLTVL.

The V and J genes are TRBV11-3 and TRBJ1-1; maybe TRBD1 (6 bases). The CDR3 loop spans 14 amino acids. The V gene lost 5 bases and the J gene lost 4 bases, with 14 bases spanning the gap. Looked up from germline, CDR1 is SGHNT and CDR2 is YENEEA. The CDR3 region has the DNA TGTGCCAGCAGCGCACCCTCAGGGGTCACTGAAGCTTTCTTT. Its protein product is CASSAPSGVTEAFF. Complete variable domain (other parts from reference TRBV11-3 and TRBJ1-1): EAGVVQSPRYKIIEKKQPVAFWCNPISGHNTLYWYLQNLGQGPELLIRYENEEAVDDSQLPKDRFSAERLKGVDSTLKIQPAELGDSAVYLCASSAPSGVTEAFFGQGTRLTVV.

This clone has just one count. The rearrangement joins TRBV2 to TRBJ2-3; TRBD1 is a possible D gene (6 bases). CDR1 and CDR2 from the germline V gene are SNHLY and FYNNEI. The germline V and J ends were trimmed by 0 bases and 2 bases, with 21 bases remaining between them. This CDR3 is built from 19 residues. CDR3 loop: CASSEAWAVFGQPTDTQYF. CDR3 coding DNA: TGTGCCAGCAGTGAAGCCTGGGCGGTTTTCGGACAGCCCACAGATACGCAGTATTTT.